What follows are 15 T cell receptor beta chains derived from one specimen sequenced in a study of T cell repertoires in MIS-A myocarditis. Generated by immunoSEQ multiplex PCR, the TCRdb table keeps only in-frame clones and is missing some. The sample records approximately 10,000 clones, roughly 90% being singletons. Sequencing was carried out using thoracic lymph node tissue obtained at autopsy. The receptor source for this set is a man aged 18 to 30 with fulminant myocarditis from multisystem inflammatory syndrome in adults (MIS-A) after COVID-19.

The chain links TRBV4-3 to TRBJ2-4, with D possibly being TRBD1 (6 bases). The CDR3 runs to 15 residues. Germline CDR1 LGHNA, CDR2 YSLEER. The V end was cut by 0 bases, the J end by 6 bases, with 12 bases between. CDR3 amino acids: CASSQESGAGNIQYF. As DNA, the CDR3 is TGCGCCAGCAGCCAAGAGTCAGGGGCGGGAAACATTCAGTACTTC.

CDR3 DNA sequence: TGTGCCAGCAGCAGGGGGTTTACGGAGACCCAGTACTTC. Its protein product is CASSRGFTETQYF. The chain links TRBV7-2 to TRBJ2-5; maybe TRBD1 (6 bases). V lost 5 bases and J 5 bases, leaving 12 bases between the germline ends. The CDR3 runs 13 residues. Germline-derived CDR1 and CDR2 are SGHTA and FQGNSA.

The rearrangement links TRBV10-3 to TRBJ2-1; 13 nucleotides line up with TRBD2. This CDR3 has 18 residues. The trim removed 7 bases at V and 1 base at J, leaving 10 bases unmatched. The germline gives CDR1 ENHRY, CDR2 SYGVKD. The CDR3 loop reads CAINPTSGGKMSYNEQFF. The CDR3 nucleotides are TGTGCCATCAACCCGACTAGCGGGGGGAAAATGTCCTACAATGAGCAGTTCTTC.

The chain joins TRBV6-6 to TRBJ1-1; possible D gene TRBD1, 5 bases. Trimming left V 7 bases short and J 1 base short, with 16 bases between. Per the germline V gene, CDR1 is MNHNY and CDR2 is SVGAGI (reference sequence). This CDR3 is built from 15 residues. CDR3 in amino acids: CASIGVGQGNTEAFF. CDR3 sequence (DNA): TGTGCCAGCATTGGGGTAGGACAAGGGAACACTGAAGCTTTCTTT.

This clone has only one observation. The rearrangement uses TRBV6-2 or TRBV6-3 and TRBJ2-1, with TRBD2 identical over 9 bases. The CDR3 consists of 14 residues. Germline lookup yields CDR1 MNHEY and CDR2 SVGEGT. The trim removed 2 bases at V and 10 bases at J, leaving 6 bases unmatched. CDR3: CASSYGIAGVEQFF. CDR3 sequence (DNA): TGTGCCAGCAGTTACGGGATAGCGGGGGTAGAGCAGTTCTTC.

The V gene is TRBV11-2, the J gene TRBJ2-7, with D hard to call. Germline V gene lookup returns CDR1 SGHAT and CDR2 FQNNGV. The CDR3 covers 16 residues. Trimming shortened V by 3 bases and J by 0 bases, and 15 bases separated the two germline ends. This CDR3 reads CASSLGLGKSSYEQYF. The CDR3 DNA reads TGTGCCAGCAGCTTGGGCCTGGGGAAGAGCTCCTACGAGCAGTACTTC. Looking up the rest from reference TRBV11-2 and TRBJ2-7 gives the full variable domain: EAGVAQSPRYKIIEKRQSVAFWCNPISGHATLYWYQQILGQGPKLLIQFQNNGVVDDSQLPKDRFSAERLKGVDSTLKIQPAKLEDSAVYLCASSLGLGKSSYEQYFGPGTRLTVT.

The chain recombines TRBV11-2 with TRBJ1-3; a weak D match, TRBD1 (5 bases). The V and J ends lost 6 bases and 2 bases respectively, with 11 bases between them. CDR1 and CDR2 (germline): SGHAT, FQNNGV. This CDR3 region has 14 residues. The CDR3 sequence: CASRRTGAGNTIYF. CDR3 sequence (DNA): TGTGCCAGCAGGCGAACAGGCGCTGGAAACACCATATATTTT. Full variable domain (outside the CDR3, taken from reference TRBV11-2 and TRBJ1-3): EAGVAQSPRYKIIEKRQSVAFWCNPISGHATLYWYQQILGQGPKLLIQFQNNGVVDDSQLPKDRFSAERLKGVDSTLKIQPAKLEDSAVYLCASRRTGAGNTIYFGEGSWLTVV.

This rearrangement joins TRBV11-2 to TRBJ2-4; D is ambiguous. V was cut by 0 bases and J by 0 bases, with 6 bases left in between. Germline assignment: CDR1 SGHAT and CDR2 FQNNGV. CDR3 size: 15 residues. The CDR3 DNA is TGTGCCAGCAGCTTAGATCGGTTAGCCAAAAACATTCAGTACTTC. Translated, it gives CASSLDRLAKNIQYF.

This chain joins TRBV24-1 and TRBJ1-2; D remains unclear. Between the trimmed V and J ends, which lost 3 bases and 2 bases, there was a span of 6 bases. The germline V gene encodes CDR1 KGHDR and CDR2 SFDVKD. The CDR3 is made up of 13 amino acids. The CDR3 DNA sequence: TGTGCCACCAGTGATAAGGCGAACTATGGCTACACCTTC. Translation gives CATSDKANYGYTF.

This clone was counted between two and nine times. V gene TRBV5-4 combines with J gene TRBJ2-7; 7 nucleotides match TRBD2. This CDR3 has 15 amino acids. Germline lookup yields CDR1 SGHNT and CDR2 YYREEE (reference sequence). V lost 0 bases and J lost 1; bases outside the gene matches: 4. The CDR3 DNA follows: TGTGCCAGCAGCTTGGAAGGGAGGGATTCCTACGAGCAGTACTTC. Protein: CASSLEGRDSYEQYF. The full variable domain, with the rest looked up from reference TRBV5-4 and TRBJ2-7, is ETGVTQSPTHLIKTRGQQVTLRCSSQSGHNTVSWYQQALGQGPQFIFQYYREEENGRGNFPPRFSGLQFPNYSSELNVNALELDDSALYLCASSLEGRDSYEQYFGPGTRLTVT.

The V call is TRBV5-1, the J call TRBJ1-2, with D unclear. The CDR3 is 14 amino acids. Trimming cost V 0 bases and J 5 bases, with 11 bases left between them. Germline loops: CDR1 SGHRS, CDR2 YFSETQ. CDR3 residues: CASSLVMGLYGYTF. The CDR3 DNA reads TGCGCCAGCAGCTTGGTTATGGGGTTGTATGGCTACACCTTC.

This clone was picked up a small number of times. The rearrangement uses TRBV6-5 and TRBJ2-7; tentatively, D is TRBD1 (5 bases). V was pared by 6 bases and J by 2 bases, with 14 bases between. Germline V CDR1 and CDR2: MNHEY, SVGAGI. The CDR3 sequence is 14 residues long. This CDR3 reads CASRVVQDTYEQYF. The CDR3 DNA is TGTGCCAGCAGAGTAGTGCAGGACACCTACGAGCAGTACTTC.

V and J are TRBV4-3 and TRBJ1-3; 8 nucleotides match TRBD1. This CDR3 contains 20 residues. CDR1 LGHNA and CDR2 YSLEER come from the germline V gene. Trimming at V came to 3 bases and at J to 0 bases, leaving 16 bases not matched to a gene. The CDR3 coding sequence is TGCGCCAGCAGCCATCGTTACTCTTCAGGGGGCTCGAGCTCTGGAAACACCATATATTTT. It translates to CASSHRYSSGGSSSGNTIYF.

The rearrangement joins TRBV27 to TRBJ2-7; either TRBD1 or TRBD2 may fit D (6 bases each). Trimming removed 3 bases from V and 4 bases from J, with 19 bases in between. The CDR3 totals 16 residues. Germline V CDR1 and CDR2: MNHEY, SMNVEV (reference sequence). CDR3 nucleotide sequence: TGTGCCAGCAGTTTCTCAGTGGAGGGGGGCCGTTACGAGCAGTACTTC. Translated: CASSFSVEGGRYEQYF.

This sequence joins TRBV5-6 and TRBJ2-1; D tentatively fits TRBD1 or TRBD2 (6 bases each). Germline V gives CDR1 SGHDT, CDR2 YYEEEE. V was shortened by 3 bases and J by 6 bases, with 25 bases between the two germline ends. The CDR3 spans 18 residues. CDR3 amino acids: CASSSSGATAPDLNEQFF. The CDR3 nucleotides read TGTGCCAGCAGCTCGTCGGGGGCGACCGCCCCGGACCTCAATGAGCAGTTCTTC. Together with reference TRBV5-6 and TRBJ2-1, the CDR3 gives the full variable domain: DAGVTQSPTHLIKTRGQQVTLRCSPKSGHDTVSWYQQALGQGPQFIFQYYEEEERQRGNFPDRFSGHQFPNYSSELNVNALLLGDSALYLCASSSSGATAPDLNEQFFGPGTRLTVL.